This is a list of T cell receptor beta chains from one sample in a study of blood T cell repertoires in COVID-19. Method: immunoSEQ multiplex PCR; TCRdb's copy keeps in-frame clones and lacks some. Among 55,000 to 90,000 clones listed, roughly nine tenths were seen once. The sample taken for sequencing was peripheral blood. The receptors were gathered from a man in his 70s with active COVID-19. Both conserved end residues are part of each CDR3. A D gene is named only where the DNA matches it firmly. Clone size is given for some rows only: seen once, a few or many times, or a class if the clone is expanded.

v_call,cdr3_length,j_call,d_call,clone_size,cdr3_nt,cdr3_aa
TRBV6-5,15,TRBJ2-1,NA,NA,TGTGCCAGCCGGCGGGCTAGCCAAACCTACAATGAGCAGTTCTTC,CASRRASQTYNEQFF
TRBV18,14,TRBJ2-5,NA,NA,TGTGCCAGCTCACCCCGTGGGGGAGGAGAGACCCAGTACTTC,CASSPRGGGETQYF
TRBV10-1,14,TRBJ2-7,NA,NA,TGCGCCAGGCCCAGCGGGCCCGAGCCCTACGAGCAGTACTTC,CARPSGPEPYEQYF
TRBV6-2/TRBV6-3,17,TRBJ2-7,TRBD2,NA,TGTGCCAGCAGTTATGGCCGAGCGGGAGTTTCCAACTACGAGCAGTACTTC,CASSYGRAGVSNYEQYF
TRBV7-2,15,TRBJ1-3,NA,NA,TGTGCCAGCAGCTCGAGGGTCTCGGGGGGAAACACCATATATTTT,CASSSRVSGGNTIYF
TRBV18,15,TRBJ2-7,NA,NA,TGTGCCAGCTCACCGCCGGGGGGCTTCTCCTACGAGCAGTACTTC,CASSPPGGFSYEQYF
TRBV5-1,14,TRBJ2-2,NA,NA,TGCGCCAGCAGCTGGGGGGTAAGGGCCGGGGAGCTGTTTTTT,CASSWGVRAGELFF
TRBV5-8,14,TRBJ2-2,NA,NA,TGTGCCAGCAGCTTAAGGGGTCTCACCGGGGAGCTGTTTTTT,CASSLRGLTGELFF
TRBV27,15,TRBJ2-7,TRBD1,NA,TGTGCCAGCAGTTTATTCGGGACAGGGCCCTACGAGCAGTACTTC,CASSLFGTGPYEQYF
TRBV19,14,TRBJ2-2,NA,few,TGTGCCAGCCGCTCGGGGTGGGGTACCGGGGAGCTGTTTTTT,CASRSGWGTGELFF
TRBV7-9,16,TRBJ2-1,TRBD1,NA,TGTGCCAGCAGCCCCGGACAGGGGTCGGCCTACAATGAGCAGTTCTTC,CASSPGQGSAYNEQFF
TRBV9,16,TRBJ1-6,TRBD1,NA,TGTGCCAGCAGCGTAGAGCTCCCGGACAGGGACTCACCCCTCCACTTT,CASSVELPDRDSPLHF
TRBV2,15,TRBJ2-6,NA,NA,TGTGCCAGCACCCCAGGTGGGGCGGGGGCCAACGTCCTGACTTTC,CASTPGGAGANVLTF
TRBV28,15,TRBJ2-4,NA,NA,TGTGCCAGCAGCCCCGGGGGGCTGGTCAAAAACATTCAGTACTTC,CASSPGGLVKNIQYF
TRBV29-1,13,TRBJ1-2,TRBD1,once,TGCAGCGCCAAGCAGGGGGATAACTATGGCTACACCTTC,CSAKQGDNYGYTF
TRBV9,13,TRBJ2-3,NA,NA,TGTGCCAGCAGCCTTCGCCCCGGGGATACGCAGTATTTT,CASSLRPGDTQYF
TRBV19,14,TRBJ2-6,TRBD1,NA,TGTGCCAGTAGAACAGGGGGAGGGGCCAACGTCCTGACTTTC,CASRTGGGANVLTF
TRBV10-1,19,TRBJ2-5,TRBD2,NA,TGCGCCAGCAGTGATCCCCTAGCGGGAGGAGCTGAGAGGAAGGAGACCCAGTACTTC,CASSDPLAGGAERKETQYF
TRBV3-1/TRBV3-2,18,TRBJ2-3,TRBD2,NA,TGTGCCAGCAGCCCTCGTCGAGTAGCGGGAGGGGGGGCAGATACGCAGTATTTT,CASSPRRVAGGGADTQYF
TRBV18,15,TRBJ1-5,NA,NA,TGTGCCAGCTCACCCGGTGGCGGTAGCAATCAGCCCCAGCATTTT,CASSPGGGSNQPQHF
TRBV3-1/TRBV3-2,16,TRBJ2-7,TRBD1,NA,TGTGCCAGCAGCCGAGGCGGGACAGGCCAAACCTACGAGCAGTACTTC,CASSRGGTGQTYEQYF
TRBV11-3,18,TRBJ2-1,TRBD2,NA,TGTGCCAGCAGGGACCCAGGGACTAGCGGAATCTCCTACAATGAGCAGTTCTTC,CASRDPGTSGISYNEQFF
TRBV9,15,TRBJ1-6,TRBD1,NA,TGTGCCAGCAGCGTCCGGACAGGGGGCAATTCACCCCTCCACTTT,CASSVRTGGNSPLHF
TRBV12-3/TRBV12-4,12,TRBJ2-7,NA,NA,TGTGCCAGCCGGCGAGCCCAGGGGGAGCAGTACTTC,CASRRAQGEQYF
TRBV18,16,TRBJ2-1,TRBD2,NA,TGTGCCAGCTCACCCCCTAGCGGGAGCCCCTACAATGAGCAGTTCTTC,CASSPPSGSPYNEQFF
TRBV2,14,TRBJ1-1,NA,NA,TGTGCCAGCACCGGAAGGGGGAGGGGGACTGAAGCTTTCTTT,CASTGRGRGTEAFF
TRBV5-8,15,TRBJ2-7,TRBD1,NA,TGTGCCAGCAGCGACAGCGGGACAGGGTTATTCGAGCAGTACTTC,CASSDSGTGLFEQYF
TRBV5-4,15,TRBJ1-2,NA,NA,TGTGCCAGCAGCCCCAGTGGGGCGAGAAACTATGGCTACACCTTC,CASSPSGARNYGYTF
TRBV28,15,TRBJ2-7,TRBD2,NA,TGTGCCAGCCAAAGGCCGGGAGGACGTGCGGGTGAGCAGTACTTC,CASQRPGGRAGEQYF
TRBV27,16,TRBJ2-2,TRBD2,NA,TGTGCCAGCTCCTGGGAGGGTTCGGTAGGAACCGGGGAGCTGTTTTTT,CASSWEGSVGTGELFF
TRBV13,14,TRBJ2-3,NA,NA,TGTGCCAGCAGCTTAGGGGCCCGCACAGATACGCAGTATTTT,CASSLGARTDTQYF
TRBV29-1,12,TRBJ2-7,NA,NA,TGCAGCGTGGAAACAAGCTCCTACGAGCAGTACTTC,CSVETSSYEQYF
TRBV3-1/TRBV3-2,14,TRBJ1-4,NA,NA,TGTGCCAGCAGCCCCGGGGTTTTTATGGAAAAACTGTTTTTT,CASSPGVFMEKLFF
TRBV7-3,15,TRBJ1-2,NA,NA,TGTGCCAGCAGCTTAACGGCAGAAACTAACTATGGCTACACCTTC,CASSLTAETNYGYTF
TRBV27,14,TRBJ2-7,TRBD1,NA,TGTGCCACCAAGCCGGGACAGGGGGCGTGGGAGCAGTACTTC,CATKPGQGAWEQYF
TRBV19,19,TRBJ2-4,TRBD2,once,TGTGCCAGTAGTATGGCGGTTAGCGGGAGGGCCCTAGCCAAAAACATTCAGTACTTC,CASSMAVSGRALAKNIQYF
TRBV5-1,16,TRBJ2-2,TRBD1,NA,TGCGCCAGCAGCTCTGGACAGGGATCGGGGACCGGGGAGCTGTTTTTT,CASSSGQGSGTGELFF
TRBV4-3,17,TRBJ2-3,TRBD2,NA,TGCGCCAGCAGCCAAGATGAGACTAGCGGCATCACAGATACGCAGTATTTT,CASSQDETSGITDTQYF
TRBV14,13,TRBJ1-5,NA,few,TGTGCCAGCAGCTGGGGGCGAAATCAGCCCCAGCATTTT,CASSWGRNQPQHF
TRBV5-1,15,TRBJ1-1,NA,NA,TGCGCCAGCAGCTTGGTGGGCAGCTTGAACACTGAAGCTTTCTTT,CASSLVGSLNTEAFF
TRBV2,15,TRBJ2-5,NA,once,TGTGCCAGCAGCCGAGCCCAGGGGCCACAGGAGACCCAGTACTTC,CASSRAQGPQETQYF
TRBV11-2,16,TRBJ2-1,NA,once,TGTGCCAGCAGCTTAGATGGGAGACTAGTACGGCATGAGCAGTTCTTC,CASSLDGRLVRHEQFF